The 31 T cell receptor beta chains below come from one sample, sequenced in a study of T-cell reconstitution after alpha-beta-depleted transplantation in children. Unique molecular identifiers were built into the TCRbeta library. TCRdb passed the PCR reads through MiXCR, listing each CDR3 protein once. This table holds 40,000 to 55,000 distinct CDR3 sequences, around 9.2% found once. The specimen was PBMCs, mostly from graft donor cells, collected 60 days after TCRalphabeta/CD19-depleted stem cell transplant. The receptors stem from a male patient aged 2 to 10 who had a stem cell transplant for chronic granulomatous disease, so the T cells may come from the graft donor.

This clonotype was found many times. The chain links TRBV27 to TRBJ2-5; D might be TRBD1 or TRBD2, each matching 5 bases. V was cut by 4 bases and J by 4 bases, with 13 bases left in between. Germline V gives CDR1 MNHEY, CDR2 SMNVEV (reference sequence). This CDR3 region has 14 residues. The CDR3 DNA is TGTGCCAGCAGTTCCCCGGGACCACTAGAGACCCAGTACTTC. Its translation is CASSSPGPLETQYF.

This clonotype was detected many times. The gene calls are TRBV5-6 and TRBJ2-5; D tentatively reads TRBD1 or TRBD2 (5 bases each). Trimming took off 0 bases at V and 2 bases at J, with 17 bases between the two ends. The CDR3 totals 17 residues. Germline V gene lookup returns CDR1 SGHDT and CDR2 YYEEEE. CDR3 nucleotide sequence: TGTGCCAGCAGCTTGGCGGGGAAGGGGAAATTACAAGAGACCCAGTACTTC. Translation gives CASSLAGKGKLQETQYF.

This clonotype was picked up many times. A much bigger clone sits one base away, suggesting this may be a read error. The chain couples TRBV24-1 to TRBJ1-2; D unclear. CDR1 KGHDR and CDR2 SFDVKD come from the germline V gene. The CDR3 has 19 residues. The CDR3 DNA is TGTGGGGCCTGTGATTTGCAAATCCTTGTGGACGACCTGGGATATGGCTACACCTTC. Its translation: CGACDLQILVDDLGYGYTF.

This clonotype came up many times. The chain combines TRBV5-1 with TRBJ2-7; no clear D. This CDR3 contains 13 residues. The V gene lost 0 bases and the J gene lost 3 bases, with 7 bases spanning the gap. CDR1 is SGHRS, CDR2 YFSETQ, per germline. CDR3 region: CASSLEAHYEQYF. In DNA form, the CDR3 reads TGCGCCAGCAGCTTGGAAGCCCACTACGAGCAGTACTTC.

The sample holds a few counts of this clonotype. J is TRBJ2-1 and V is TRBV5-6, with 8 nucleotides matching TRBD2. Trimming removed 4 bases from V and 9 bases from J; junction bases left unmatched: 12. Germline V gene lookup returns CDR1 SGHDT and CDR2 YYEEEE. The CDR3 runs 15 residues. The CDR3 nucleotides read TGTGCCAGCAGCAGGGGACTAGTGCGTTTCGGTGAGCAGTTCTTC. This codes for CASSRGLVRFGEQFF.

This clonotype was detected ten times or more. V usage is TRBV20-1 and J usage is TRBJ2-1, with 8 bases that match TRBD1. The J segment lost 12 bases and the V segment lost 1 base, leaving 8 bases of the junction unmatched. The CDR3 extends over 13 amino acids. CDR1 is DFQATT, CDR2 SNEGSKA, per germline (reference sequence). CDR3: CSARASTGTGQFF. Written as DNA, the CDR3 is TGCAGTGCTAGAGCCTCCACCGGGACAGGGCAGTTCTTC.

The chain has TRBV10-2 and TRBJ1-4; D call uncertain. From germline, CDR1 is WSHSY and CDR2 SAAADI. CDR3 length: 15 amino acids. Trimming took 2 bases from V and 8 from J, leaving 15 bases between them. CDR3 bases: TGCGCCAGCAGTGAGGACATGTCGGCTCGGGAAAAACTGTTTTTT. As protein: CASSEDMSAREKLFF.

This clonotype was counted ten times or more. The rearrangement joins TRBV25-1 to TRBJ2-1; TRBD1 matches 9 bases. V trimming: 3 bases; J trimming: 3 bases; junction bases outside the gene matches: 3. This CDR3 spans 15 amino acids. The germline V gene encodes CDR1 MGHDK and CDR2 SYGVNS. Here the CDR3 reads CASSDVDRGYNEQFF. In DNA, the CDR3 is TGTGCCAGCAGTGACGTGGACAGGGGCTACAATGAGCAGTTCTTC.

Ten or more counts support this clonotype. The chain is built from TRBV20-1 and TRBJ2-4, with D uncertain. There are 15 residues in the CDR3. Trimming pared 5 bases from V and 0 bases from J, leaving 14 bases between. Germline V gives CDR1 DFQATT, CDR2 SNEGSKA (reference sequence). Here the CDR3 reads CSASDWRLAKNIQYF. The CDR3 region has the DNA TGCAGTGCTTCCGACTGGAGACTAGCCAAAAACATTCAGTACTTC.

There are many counts of this clonotype. This chain joins TRBV9 and TRBJ2-1, with 9 bases that match TRBD2. The CDR3 consists of 15 residues. Germline CDR1 reads SGDLS; CDR2 reads YYNGEE. The V segment lost 0 bases and the J segment 7 bases; nucleotides outside the gene matches: 5. CDR3 bases: TGTGCCAGCAGCGTAGCCAGGAGCGGGAGGAATGAGCAGTTCTTC. Translating it yields CASSVARSGRNEQFF.

The rearrangement joins TRBV20-1 to TRBJ2-1; 16 bases align to TRBD2. V gave up 6 bases and J gave up 9 bases; unmatched junction bases: 11. The CDR3 contains 16 residues. Germline V gene sequence: CDR1 DFQATT, CDR2 SNEGSKA (reference sequence). The CDR3 nucleotides are TGCAGTGCCAGGGAGGGACTAGCGGGAGGGGTAGGTGAGCAGTTCTTC. It translates to CSAREGLAGGVGEQFF.

The table lists this clonotype with many counts. The chain couples TRBV4-1 to TRBJ1-5; the D gene is possibly TRBD1 (6 bases). Germline loops: CDR1 MGHRA, CDR2 YSYEKL. This CDR3 spans 14 amino acids. Trimming took off 3 bases at V and 7 bases at J, with 13 bases between the two ends. The CDR3 reads CASSQHTGKQPQHF. The CDR3 DNA reads as TGCGCCAGCAGCCAGCACACAGGGAAACAGCCCCAGCATTTT.

This clonotype occurred many times. The V call is TRBV15, the J call TRBJ2-4; D may correspond to TRBD1 or TRBD2 (5 bases each). Germline CDR1 LNHNV, CDR2 YYDKDF (reference sequence). V was trimmed by 3 bases and J by 3 bases, leaving 12 bases between them. The CDR3 spans 15 residues. CDR3 sequence: CATSRSEGRKNIQYF. The CDR3, as DNA: TGTGCCACCAGCAGGTCAGAGGGACGCAAAAACATTCAGTACTTC.

Only a few counts were recorded for this clonotype. This chain joins TRBV20-1 and TRBJ2-3; weak D call: TRBD1 (5 bases). V lost 6 bases and J 4 bases, leaving 11 bases between the germline ends. Germline CDR1 reads DFQATT; CDR2 reads SNEGSKA (reference sequence). This CDR3 is 12 amino acids long. The CDR3 DNA sequence: TGCAGTGCAAAGCAGGGTTCAGATACGCAGTATTTT. Amino acids: CSAKQGSDTQYF.

The rearrangement joins TRBV2 to TRBJ2-7; the D is unclear. Germline V gene lookup returns CDR1 SNHLY and CDR2 FYNNEI. V was cut by 6 bases and J by 2 bases, with 5 bases left in between. This CDR3 has 11 residues. In nucleotides, the CDR3 is TGTGCCAGCAGGAACACCTACGAGCAGTACTTC. Amino acid sequence: CASRNTYEQYF. Variable domain in full (rest from reference TRBV2 and TRBJ2-7): EPEVTQTPSHQVTQMGQEVILRCVPISNHLYFYWYRQILGQKVEFLVSFYNNEISEKSEIFDDQFSVERPDGSNFTLKIRSTKLEDSAMYFCASRNTYEQYFGPGTRLTVT.

This clonotype came up many times. The chain carries TRBV20-1 and TRBJ1-1, with 11 positions matching TRBD1. The germline CDR1 and CDR2 sequences are DFQATT and SNEGSKA (reference sequence). This CDR3 contains 12 residues. The junction had 6 bases not matched to a gene; V was cut back by 4 bases and J by 11 bases. CDR3 bases: TGCAGTGCTACAGGGACAGGGGGGAACGCTTTCTTT. This sequence encodes CSATGTGGNAFF.

This sequence joins TRBV13 and TRBJ2-7, with 9 bases aligning to TRBD1. This CDR3 spans 18 amino acids. The junction had 14 bases not matched to a gene; V was cut back by 3 bases and J by 2 bases. Germline V gene data show CDR1 as PRHDT and CDR2 as FYEKMQ (reference sequence). The CDR3 sequence is CASSLTGGSSGIPYEQYF. CDR3 in DNA: TGTGCCAGCAGCTTGACAGGGGGGTCGAGCGGGATACCCTACGAGCAGTACTTC.

Remarks on this clonotype: A much larger clone sits a single nucleotide away, making a read error possible. The chain links TRBV3-1 to TRBJ2-3; TRBD2 aligns across 9 bases. Germline V lookup: CDR1 LGHDT, CDR2 YNNKEL (reference sequence). With V trimmed by 4 bases and J by 2 bases, 4 bases remained unmatched. This CDR3 is built from 15 residues. The CDR3 is CASSLGLANTDTQYF. The CDR3 DNA is TGTGCCAGCAGCCTAGGACTAGCGAACACAGATACGCAGTATTTT.

The J gene is TRBJ2-7, the V gene TRBV7-2; D may correspond to TRBD1 or TRBD2 (6 bases each). This CDR3 contains 18 residues. Germline V gene sequence: CDR1 SGHTA, CDR2 FQGNSA. V was clipped by 3 bases and J by 8 bases, with 29 bases between them. CDR3 nucleotide sequence: TGTGCCAGCAGCTTTAGGCTAAAACAGGCGGGACAACCCGACCAGCAGTACTTC. It encodes CASSFRLKQAGQPDQQYF.

As to this clonotype: A much larger clone sits a single nucleotide away, making a read error possible. V is TRBV12-3 or TRBV12-4 and J is TRBJ2-1; either TRBD1 or TRBD2 may fit D (6 bases each). The CDR3 spans 17 residues. V was pared by 3 bases and J by 5 bases, with 20 bases between. The CDR3 region is CASSFTPELGGHNEQFF. The CDR3 DNA reads TGTGCCAGCAGTTTTACCCCGGAACTAGGGGGGCACAATGAGCAGTTCTTC.

The V call is TRBV20-1, the J call TRBJ2-2; 13 nucleotides match TRBD2. CDR1 and CDR2 (germline): DFQATT, SNEGSKA (reference sequence). The CDR3 has 16 amino acids. Germline trimming cut 4 bases from V and 4 bases from J; bases unmatched to any gene: 6. CDR3 bases: TGCAGTGCTACGGGACTAGCGGGACCGGGCACCGGGGAGCTGTTTTTT. This sequence encodes CSATGLAGPGTGELFF.

The CDR3 region is CSVERSSSRDTQYF. The CDR3 bases are TGCAGCGTTGAACGATCAAGTAGTCGGGATACGCAGTATTTT. The chain joins TRBV29-1 to TRBJ2-3, with D unclear. V gave up 2 bases and J gave up 6 bases, with 15 bases separating them. The CDR3 sequence is 14 residues long. Germline V gene data show CDR1 as SQVTM and CDR2 as ANQGSEA.

This clonotype has a handful of counts. The chain couples TRBV5-1 to TRBJ1-1; 8 bases line up with TRBD1. The germline gives CDR1 SGHRS, CDR2 YFSETQ. J was trimmed by 1 base and V by 1 base; bases with no gene match: 9. CDR3 length: 17 amino acids. The CDR3 reads CASSLSPLGQANTEAFF. The CDR3, as DNA: TGCGCCAGCAGCTTGAGCCCCTTGGGACAGGCGAACACTGAAGCTTTCTTT.

This clonotype was counted many times. The J gene is TRBJ1-1, the V gene TRBV28; 7 nucleotides agree with TRBD1. V shed 9 bases, J shed 6 bases, and the junction held 16 bases outside the gene matches. Germline V gene lookup returns CDR1 MDHEN and CDR2 SYDVKM. The length of the CDR3 is 15 residues. The CDR3 spells CASKPGQRIISEAFF. The CDR3 DNA reads TGTGCCAGTAAACCGGGACAGAGAATTATCTCTGAAGCTTTCTTT.

V and J are TRBV5-1 and TRBJ2-5; possibly TRBD1 for D (5 bases). The length of the CDR3 is 15 residues. CDR1 is SGHRS, CDR2 YFSETQ, per germline. V lost 0 bases to trimming and J lost 3 bases, with 12 bases between them. The CDR3 loop reads CASSLVQGGKETQYF. The CDR3 coding sequence is TGCGCCAGCAGCTTGGTCCAGGGTGGGAAAGAGACCCAGTACTTC.

Ten or more counts support this clonotype. V and J are TRBV9 and TRBJ2-1; 12 nucleotides match TRBD2. V lost 0 bases and J lost 6; bases outside the gene matches: 10. CDR3 length: 18 residues. Germline V gives CDR1 SGDLS, CDR2 YYNGEE. CDR3 sequence: CASSVDLAGGPGLNEQFF. The CDR3 DNA sequence: TGTGCCAGCAGCGTAGATCTAGCGGGAGGGCCCGGCCTCAATGAGCAGTTCTTC.

This clonotype was seen repeatedly, ten times or more. V is TRBV12-3 or TRBV12-4 and J is TRBJ2-1; D remains unclear. The ends were cut back, 2 bases at V and 13 bases at J, with 9 bases in the middle. The CDR3 spans 11 residues. CDR3 sequence (DNA): TGTGCCAGCAGTTTACGGAGAACTCAGTTCTTC. As protein: CASSLRRTQFF.

In its sample, this clonotype was seen many times. V usage is TRBV20-1 and J usage is TRBJ2-1; tentative D call: TRBD1 (6 bases). Trimming cost V 6 bases and J 1 base, with 10 bases left between them. This CDR3 comprises 13 residues. Germline loops: CDR1 DFQATT, CDR2 SNEGSKA (reference sequence). In DNA, the CDR3 is TGCAGTGCAGCAAGGGGGTCCTACAATGAGCAGTTCTTC. This gives the protein CSAARGSYNEQFF.

In regard to this clonotype: A much larger clone is a single base away; this may be a read error. The rearrangement uses TRBV5-1 and TRBJ2-3, with D perhaps being TRBD1 or TRBD2 (7 bases each). The CDR3 has 16 residues. Germline CDR1 and CDR2: SGHRS and YFSETQ. The CDR3 bases are TGCGCCAGCAGCTTGGGAGCGGGAACGGGGACAGATACGCAGTTTTTT. Its translation is CASSLGAGTGTDTQFF.

This clonotype was observed many times. The chain carries TRBV6-2 or TRBV6-3 and TRBJ2-3; 11 nucleotides agree with TRBD2. The CDR3 is 20 residues long. Germline V gives CDR1 MNHEY, CDR2 SVGEGT. V lost 2 bases and J lost 0; bases outside the gene matches: 13. The CDR3 DNA sequence: TGTGCCAGCAGTTACCGAAGATCTAGCGGGAGGACCCCTAGCACAGATACGCAGTATTTT. It encodes CASSYRRSSGRTPSTDTQYF.

This clonotype was recorded at least ten times. This rearrangement joins TRBV6-5 to TRBJ2-1; D unclear. Trimming cost V 11 bases and J 0 bases, with 17 bases left between them. Germline CDR1 and CDR2: MNHEY and SVGAGI. There are 15 residues in the CDR3. The CDR3, as DNA: TGTGCCCTTCAAATCGGGCCCAGCTCCTACAATGAGCAGTTCTTC. Translation gives CALQIGPSSYNEQFF.